Following are 10 T cell receptor beta chains from one sample sequenced in a study of blood T cell repertoires in COVID-19. Method: immunoSEQ multiplex PCR; TCRdb's copy keeps in-frame clones and lacks some. Among about 75,000 clones listed, 75% to 85% were seen once. Sequencing input: peripheral blood. Receptors were obtained from a woman aged 50 to 60 with acute or convalescent COVID-19.

This chain uses TRBV2 with TRBJ2-7; the match to TRBD1 covers 8 bases. Germline loops: CDR1 SNHLY, CDR2 FYNNEI. The CDR3 sequence is 14 residues long. J was trimmed by 1 base and V by 3 bases; bases with no gene match: 2. Here the CDR3 reads CASSEQGASYEQYF. For the CDR3, the DNA is TGTGCCAGCAGTGAGCAGGGGGCGTCCTACGAGCAGTACTTC.

This chain connects TRBV6-5 to TRBJ2-1, with D perhaps matching TRBD1 (6 bases). From germline, CDR1 is MNHEY and CDR2 SVGAGI. Trimming took 6 bases from V and 10 from J, leaving 19 bases between them. The CDR3 length is 14 residues. CDR3 in amino acids: CASSIPGHISEQFF. The CDR3, as DNA: TGTGCCAGCAGCATACCGGGACATATTAGCGAGCAGTTCTTC.

This clone has a single count. This chain links TRBV11-2 with TRBJ2-2; tentatively, D is TRBD2 (6 bases). The germline V and J ends were trimmed by 1 base and 13 bases, with 7 bases remaining between them. Germline V gives CDR1 SGHAT, CDR2 FQNNGV. The CDR3 totals 11 residues. CDR3 sequence reads: CASSLGRGLFF. DNA of the CDR3: TGTGCCAGCAGCTTAGGGCGGGGGCTGTTTTTT.

CDR3: CASGQTGGEAFF. CDR3 DNA: TGTGCCAGCGGCCAGACAGGGGGTGAAGCTTTCTTT. The V call is TRBV6-5, the J call TRBJ1-1; 9 bases are shared with TRBD1. The CDR3 has 12 amino acids. V shed 8 bases and J 7 bases; nucleotides not matched to a gene: 5. Germline CDR1 and CDR2: MNHEY and SVGAGI.

V and J are TRBV5-4 and TRBJ1-2; 7 nucleotides match TRBD1. The CDR3 contains 13 residues. CDR1 and CDR2 from the germline V gene are SGHNT and YYREEE (reference sequence). After removal of 2 bases from V and 4 bases from J, the junction contained 2 bases not matched to a gene. The CDR3 region has the DNA TGTGCCAGCAGCTTAGACAGGGCCTATGGCTACACCTTC. It yields the protein CASSLDRAYGYTF. Drawing the rest from reference TRBV5-4 and TRBJ1-2, the complete variable domain is ETGVTQSPTHLIKTRGQQVTLRCSSQSGHNTVSWYQQALGQGPQFIFQYYREEENGRGNFPPRFSGLQFPNYSSELNVNALELDDSALYLCASSLDRAYGYTFGSGTRLTVV.

The V call is TRBV19, the J call TRBJ2-2; D is possibly TRBD1 (5 bases). Per germline, CDR1 LNHDA and CDR2 SQIVND (reference sequence). V lost 5 bases and J lost 1, with 8 bases in between. The CDR3 length is 14 residues. The CDR3 protein is CASSVQGNTGELFF. As DNA, the CDR3 is TGTGCCAGTAGTGTCCAGGGGAACACCGGGGAGCTGTTTTTT.

V is TRBV10-3 and J is TRBJ2-3; 8 nucleotides align to TRBD2. CDR3 length: 15 residues. The V and J ends lost 3 bases and 2 bases, in that order; junction bases with no gene match: 4. Germline-derived CDR1 and CDR2 are ENHRY and SYGVKD. Here the CDR3 reads CAISDSREATDTQYF. The CDR3 DNA is TGTGCCATCAGTGACTCGCGGGAGGCCACAGATACGCAGTATTTT.

The chain employs TRBV6-2 or TRBV6-3 and TRBJ1-6, with no clear D. V was trimmed by 2 bases and J by 6 bases, leaving 11 bases between them. Germline CDR1 is MNHEY and CDR2 is SVGEGT. The CDR3 extends over 15 amino acids. CDR3 amino acids: CASSYDGSANSPLHF. The CDR3 DNA reads TGTGCCAGCAGTTACGACGGGTCCGCTAATTCACCCCTCCACTTT.

J is TRBJ2-1 and V is TRBV4-2; 11 bases fit TRBD2. Germline CDR1 reads LGHNA; CDR2 reads YNFKEQ. J gave up 6 bases and V 0 bases, and 4 bases lay outside the gene matches. The CDR3 loop spans 16 amino acids. The CDR3: CASSQDLGTSGNEQFF. CDR3 coding DNA: TGTGCCAGCAGCCAAGATCTGGGGACTAGCGGCAATGAGCAGTTCTTC.

The table lists this clone with a count of one. This chain links TRBV18 with TRBJ1-6; TRBD1 agrees at 9 bases. J lost 8 bases, V lost 6 bases, and 17 bases had no gene match. There are 18 residues in the CDR3. Germline-derived CDR1 and CDR2 are KGHSH and LQKENI. This CDR3 is CASSPLPGQGGADSPLHF. The CDR3, as DNA: TGTGCCAGCTCCCCCCTTCCGGGACAGGGAGGTGCGGATTCACCCCTCCACTTT. The entire variable domain, with the rest obtained from reference TRBV18 and TRBJ1-6, is as follows: NAGVMQNPRHLVRRRGQEARLRCSPMKGHSHVYWYRQLPEEGLKFMVYLQKENIIDESGMPKERFSAEFPKEGPSILRIQQVVRGDSAAYFCASSPLPGQGGADSPLHFGNGTRLTVT.